These 8 T cell receptor beta chains share one sample of origin, sequenced in a study of cytomegalovirus exposure and HLA in healthy donors. Using immunoSEQ multiplex PCR, the repertoire was profiled, and TCRdb retains in-frame clones only, with some absent. Of roughly 82,000 clones listed, around 92% were seen once; the top ten hold over 0.65%. Sequenced input: PBMCs. These receptors came from a man aged 18 to 29 in good health and CMV-seronegative.

This clone is a singleton in its sample. The chain is built from TRBV6-5 and TRBJ1-1; D not resolved. This CDR3 spans 14 amino acids. CDR1 MNHEY and CDR2 SVGAGI come from the germline V gene. Trimming removed 6 bases at V and 5 bases at J, with 16 bases between. CDR3 residues: CASSVSSLRTEAFF. The CDR3 nucleotides read TGTGCCAGCAGCGTAAGTTCGTTGAGGACTGAAGCTTTCTTT.

J is TRBJ1-4 and V is TRBV7-2; D possibly corresponds to TRBD1 (6 bases). Deletions cut 8 bases from V and 8 bases from J, with 15 bases between. Germline V gives CDR1 SGHTA, CDR2 FQGNSA. The CDR3 extends over 13 amino acids. The CDR3 DNA reads as TGTGCCAGCCGCACAGGGAGTAAAGAAAAACTGTTTTTT. It codes for CASRTGSKEKLFF.

This rearrangement joins TRBV5-1 to TRBJ2-1; 10 nucleotides match TRBD2. Germline CDR1 SGHRS, CDR2 YFSETQ. This CDR3 is built from 18 residues. V lost 4 bases and J lost 0; bases outside the gene matches: 10. The CDR3: CASSGSSGGPSSYNEQFF. As DNA, the CDR3 is TGCGCCAGCAGCGGATCTAGCGGGGGCCCCAGCTCCTACAATGAGCAGTTCTTC.

This clone has just one count. The chain recombines TRBV29-1 with TRBJ2-7; 8 bases are a match to TRBD1. V lost 5 bases, J lost 3 bases, and 6 bases stayed unmatched. Per germline, CDR1 SQVTM and CDR2 ANQGSEA. This CDR3 is built from 13 residues. Here the CDR3 DNA reads TGCAGCGTTTCCGGACAGGGAAGCTACGAGCAGTACTTC. This encodes CSVSGQGSYEQYF.

In its sample, this clone was seen a few times. The chain couples TRBV6-4 to TRBJ1-2; weak D call: TRBD1 (5 bases). This CDR3 contains 10 residues. Trimming took off 10 bases at V and 7 bases at J, with 10 bases between the two ends. The germline V gene has CDR1 MRHNA and CDR2 SNTAGT. The CDR3 DNA reads as TGTGCCAAGCAGGGTTCTGGCTACACCTTC. Translation: CAKQGSGYTF.

The CDR3 coding sequence is TGTGCCATCAGAAGCTCGCAACTAGCGACCACAGATACGCAGTATTTT. It is translated as CAIRSSQLATTDTQYF. The chain carries TRBV10-3 and TRBJ2-3; TRBD2 agrees at 7 bases. Germline V gene sequence: CDR1 ENHRY, CDR2 SYGVKD. V gave up 6 bases and J gave up 2 bases; unmatched junction bases: 11. This CDR3 has 16 amino acids.

The count of this clone is one. The rearrangement uses TRBV5-1 and TRBJ2-1; 7 nucleotides line up with TRBD1. V trimming: 4 bases; J trimming: 1 base; junction bases outside the gene matches: 5. Germline V gene sequence: CDR1 SGHRS, CDR2 YFSETQ. There are 15 residues in the CDR3. The CDR3 DNA sequence: TGCGCCAGCAGCGCCAGGGGGTTTTCCTACAATGAGCAGTTCTTC. This gives the protein CASSARGFSYNEQFF.

The chain employs TRBV5-1 and TRBJ2-3, with a possible D match to TRBD2 (6 bases). CDR3 size: 15 residues. V lost 3 bases, J lost 1 base, and 12 bases lay in between. In germline, CDR1 is SGHRS, CDR2 YFSETQ. CDR3 sequence: CASSSSGEGTDTQYF. The DNA of the CDR3 is TGCGCCAGCAGCTCTTCGGGGGAGGGCACAGATACGCAGTATTTT.